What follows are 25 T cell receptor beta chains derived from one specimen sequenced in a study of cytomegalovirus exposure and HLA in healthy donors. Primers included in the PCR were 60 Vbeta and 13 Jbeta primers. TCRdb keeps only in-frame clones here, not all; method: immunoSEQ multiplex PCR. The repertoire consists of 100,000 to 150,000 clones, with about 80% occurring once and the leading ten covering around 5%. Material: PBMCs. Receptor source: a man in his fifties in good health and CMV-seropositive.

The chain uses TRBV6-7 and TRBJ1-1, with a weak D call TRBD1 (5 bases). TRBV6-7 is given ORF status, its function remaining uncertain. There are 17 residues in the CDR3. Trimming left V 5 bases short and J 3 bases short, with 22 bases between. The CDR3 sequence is CASSDTYGHSVDTEAFF. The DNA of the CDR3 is TGTGCCAGCAGTGATACGTACGGACACTCCGTCGACACTGAAGCTTTCTTT.

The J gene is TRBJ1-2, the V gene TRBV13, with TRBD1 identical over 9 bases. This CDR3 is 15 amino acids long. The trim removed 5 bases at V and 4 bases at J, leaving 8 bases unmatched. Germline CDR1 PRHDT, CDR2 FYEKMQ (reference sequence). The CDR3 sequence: CASSVRDRDAYGYTF. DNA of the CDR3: TGTGCCAGCAGCGTCCGGGACAGGGACGCCTATGGCTACACCTTC.

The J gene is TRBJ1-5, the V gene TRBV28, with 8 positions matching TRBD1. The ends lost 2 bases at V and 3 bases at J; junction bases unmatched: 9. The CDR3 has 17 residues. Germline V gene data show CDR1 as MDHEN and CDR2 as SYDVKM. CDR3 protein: CASSLPGQGTINQPQHF. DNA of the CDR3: TGTGCCAGCAGTTTACCCGGACAGGGCACCATCAATCAGCCCCAGCATTTT.

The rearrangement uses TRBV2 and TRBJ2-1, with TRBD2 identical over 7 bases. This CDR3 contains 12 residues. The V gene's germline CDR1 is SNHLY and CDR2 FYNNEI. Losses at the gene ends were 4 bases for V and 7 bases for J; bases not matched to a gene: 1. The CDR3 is CASSVRENEQFF. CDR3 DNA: TGTGCCAGCAGTGTGCGGGAGAATGAGCAGTTCTTC.

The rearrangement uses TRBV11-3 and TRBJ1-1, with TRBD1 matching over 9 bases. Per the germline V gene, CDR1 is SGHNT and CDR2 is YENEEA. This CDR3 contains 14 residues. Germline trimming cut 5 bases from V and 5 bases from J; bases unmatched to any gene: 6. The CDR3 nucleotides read TGTGCCAGCAGCCCTTATGGACAGGGGACTGAAGCTTTCTTT. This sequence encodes CASSPYGQGTEAFF.

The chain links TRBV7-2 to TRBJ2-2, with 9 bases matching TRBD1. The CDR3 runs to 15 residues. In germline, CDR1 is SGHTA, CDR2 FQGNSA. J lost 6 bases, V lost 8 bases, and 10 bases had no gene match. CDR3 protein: CASGNRGLNAGELFF. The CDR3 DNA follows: TGTGCCAGCGGAAACAGGGGGCTTAACGCCGGGGAGCTGTTTTTT.

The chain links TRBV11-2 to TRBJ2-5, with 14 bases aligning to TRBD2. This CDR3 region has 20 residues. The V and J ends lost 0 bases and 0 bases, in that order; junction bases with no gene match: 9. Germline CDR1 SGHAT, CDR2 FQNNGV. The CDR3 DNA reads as TGTGCCAGCAGCTTAGAAGGACTAGCGGGAGGTACCGGTTACCAAGAGACCCAGTACTTC. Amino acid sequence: CASSLEGLAGGTGYQETQYF.

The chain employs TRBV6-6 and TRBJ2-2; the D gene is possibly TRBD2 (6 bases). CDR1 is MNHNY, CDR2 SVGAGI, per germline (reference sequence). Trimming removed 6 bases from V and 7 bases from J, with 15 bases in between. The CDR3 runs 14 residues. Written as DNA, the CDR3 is TGTGCCAGCAGCCCCCGGAGGGAGAACGGGGAGCTGTTTTTT. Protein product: CASSPRRENGELFF.

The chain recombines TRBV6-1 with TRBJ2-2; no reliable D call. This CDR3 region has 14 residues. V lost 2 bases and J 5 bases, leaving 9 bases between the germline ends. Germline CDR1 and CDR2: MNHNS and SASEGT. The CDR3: CASSEMGLTGELFF. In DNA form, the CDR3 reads TGTGCCAGCAGTGAAATGGGCCTAACCGGGGAGCTGTTTTTT.

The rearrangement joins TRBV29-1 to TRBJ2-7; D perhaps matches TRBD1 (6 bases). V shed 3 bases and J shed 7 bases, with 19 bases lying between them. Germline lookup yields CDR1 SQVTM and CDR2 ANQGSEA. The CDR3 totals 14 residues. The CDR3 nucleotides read TGCAGCGTTGAGTGGGCAGGGGCGGCTCGGGAGCAGTACTTC. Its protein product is CSVEWAGAAREQYF.

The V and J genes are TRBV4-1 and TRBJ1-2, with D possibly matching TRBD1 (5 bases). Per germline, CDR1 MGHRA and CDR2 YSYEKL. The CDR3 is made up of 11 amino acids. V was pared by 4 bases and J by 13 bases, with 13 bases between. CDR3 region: CASSLGPASTF. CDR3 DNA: TGCGCCAGCAGCCTGGGGCCCGCGAGCACCTTC.

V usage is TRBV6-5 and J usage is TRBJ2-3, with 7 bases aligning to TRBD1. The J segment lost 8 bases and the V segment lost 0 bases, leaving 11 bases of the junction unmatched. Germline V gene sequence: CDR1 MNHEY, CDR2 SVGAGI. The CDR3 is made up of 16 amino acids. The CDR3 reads CASSYSRQGGLATQYF. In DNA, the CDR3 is TGTGCCAGCAGTTACTCGAGACAGGGTGGGTTGGCTACGCAGTATTTT.

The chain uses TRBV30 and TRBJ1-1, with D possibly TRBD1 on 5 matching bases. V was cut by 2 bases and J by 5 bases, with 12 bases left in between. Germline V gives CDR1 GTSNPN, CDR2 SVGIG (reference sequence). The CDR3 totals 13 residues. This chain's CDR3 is CAWSTDTRTEAFF. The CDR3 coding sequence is TGTGCCTGGAGTACGGACACACGGACTGAAGCTTTCTTT.

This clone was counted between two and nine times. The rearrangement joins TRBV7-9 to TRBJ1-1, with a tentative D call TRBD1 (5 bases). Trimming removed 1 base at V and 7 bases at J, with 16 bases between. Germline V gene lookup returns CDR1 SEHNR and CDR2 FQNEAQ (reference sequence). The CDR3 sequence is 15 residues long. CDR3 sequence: CASSLVQAGWHEAFF. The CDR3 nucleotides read TGTGCCAGCAGCTTAGTTCAGGCAGGGTGGCATGAAGCTTTCTTT. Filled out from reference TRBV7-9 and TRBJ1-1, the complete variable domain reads DTGVSQNPRHKITKRGQNVTFRCDPISEHNRLYWYRQTLGQGPEFLTYFQNEAQLEKSRLLSDRFSAERPKGSFSTLEIQRTEQGDSAMYLCASSLVQAGWHEAFFGQGTRLTVV.

The CDR3 is CATRGRQEELFF. DNA of the CDR3: TGTGCCACCCGAGGGCGACAGGAGGAGCTGTTTTTT. The chain carries TRBV10-3 and TRBJ2-2, with D perhaps matching TRBD1 (6 bases). CDR1 and CDR2 (germline): ENHRY, SYGVKD. Trimming stripped 10 bases from V and 10 bases from J, with 16 bases between. The CDR3 length is 12 residues.

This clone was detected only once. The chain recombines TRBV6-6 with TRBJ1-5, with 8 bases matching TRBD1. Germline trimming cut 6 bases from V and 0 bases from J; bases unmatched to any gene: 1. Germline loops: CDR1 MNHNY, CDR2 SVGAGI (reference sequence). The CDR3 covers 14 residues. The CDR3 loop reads CASSGQGSNQPQHF. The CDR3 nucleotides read TGTGCCAGCAGCGGACAGGGTAGCAATCAGCCCCAGCATTTT.

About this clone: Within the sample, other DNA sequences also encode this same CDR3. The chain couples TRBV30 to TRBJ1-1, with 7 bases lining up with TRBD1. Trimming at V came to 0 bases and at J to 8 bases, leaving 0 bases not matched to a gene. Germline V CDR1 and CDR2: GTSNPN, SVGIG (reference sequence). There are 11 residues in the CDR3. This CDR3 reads CAWSVRGEAFF. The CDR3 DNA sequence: TGTGCCTGGAGTGTCAGGGGGGAAGCTTTCTTT.

CDR3 coding DNA: TGTGCCAGCAGTCCTCATAAAAGCGGAGTCTACGAGCAGTACTTC. It is translated as CASSPHKSGVYEQYF. The chain recombines TRBV6-5 with TRBJ2-7; TRBD2 might be the D (5 bases). Germline CDR1 and CDR2: MNHEY and SVGAGI. The germline V and J ends were trimmed by 5 bases and 3 bases, with 17 bases remaining between them. CDR3 length: 15 amino acids.

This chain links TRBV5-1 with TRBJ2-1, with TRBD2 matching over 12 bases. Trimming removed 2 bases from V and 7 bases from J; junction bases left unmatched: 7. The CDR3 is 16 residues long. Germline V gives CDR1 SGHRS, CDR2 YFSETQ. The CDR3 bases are TGCGCCAGCAGCTTCAGGAGGCTAGCGGGGGGGAATGAGCAGTTCTTC. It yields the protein CASSFRRLAGGNEQFF.

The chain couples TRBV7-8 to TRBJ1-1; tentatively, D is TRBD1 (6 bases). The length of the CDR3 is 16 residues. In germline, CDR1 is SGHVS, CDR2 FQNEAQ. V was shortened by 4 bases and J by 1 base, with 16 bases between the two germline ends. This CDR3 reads CASSSGGAAGNTEAFF. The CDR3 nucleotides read TGTGCCAGCAGCTCGGGGGGGGCGGCGGGGAACACTGAAGCTTTCTTT.

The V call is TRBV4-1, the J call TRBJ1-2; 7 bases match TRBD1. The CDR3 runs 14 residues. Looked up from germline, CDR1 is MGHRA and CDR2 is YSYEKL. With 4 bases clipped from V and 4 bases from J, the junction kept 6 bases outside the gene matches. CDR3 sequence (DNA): TGCGCCAGCAGCCGTCTGACAGGGATCTATGGCTACACCTTC. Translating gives CASSRLTGIYGYTF.

The DNA of the CDR3 is TGTGCCAGCAGCTCAGATGGGACAGATGATTTGTCCGGGGAGCTGTTTTTT. It translates to CASSSDGTDDLSGELFF. The gene calls are TRBV7-6 and TRBJ2-2, with 7 positions matching TRBD1. J was trimmed by 6 bases and V by 4 bases; bases with no gene match: 14. CDR1 SGHVS and CDR2 FNYEAQ come from the germline V gene. This CDR3 spans 17 amino acids.

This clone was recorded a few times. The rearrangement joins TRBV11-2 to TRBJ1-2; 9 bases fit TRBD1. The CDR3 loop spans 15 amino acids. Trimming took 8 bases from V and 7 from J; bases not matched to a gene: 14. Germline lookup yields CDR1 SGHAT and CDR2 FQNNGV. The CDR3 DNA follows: TGTGCCAGCCTACGGGACAGGGACGCCTCCCGTGGCTACACCTTC. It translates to CASLRDRDASRGYTF. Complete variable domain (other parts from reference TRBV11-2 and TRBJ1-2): EAGVAQSPRYKIIEKRQSVAFWCNPISGHATLYWYQQILGQGPKLLIQFQNNGVVDDSQLPKDRFSAERLKGVDSTLKIQPAKLEDSAVYLCASLRDRDASRGYTFGSGTRLTVV.

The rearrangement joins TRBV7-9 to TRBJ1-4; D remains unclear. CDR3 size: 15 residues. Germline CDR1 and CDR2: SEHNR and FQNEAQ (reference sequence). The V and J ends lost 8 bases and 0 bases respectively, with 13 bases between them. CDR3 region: CASSLEGTTNEKLFF. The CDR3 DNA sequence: TGTGCCAGCTCCTTGGAGGGAACAACTAATGAAAAACTGTTTTTT.

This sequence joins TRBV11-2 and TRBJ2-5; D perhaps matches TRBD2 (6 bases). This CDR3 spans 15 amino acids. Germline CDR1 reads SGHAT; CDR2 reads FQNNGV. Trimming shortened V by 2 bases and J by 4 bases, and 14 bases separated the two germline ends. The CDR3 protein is CASSLRESEGETQYF. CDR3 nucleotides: TGTGCCAGCAGCTTACGGGAGTCGGAAGGAGAGACCCAGTACTTC. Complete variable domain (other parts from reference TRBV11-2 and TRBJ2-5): EAGVAQSPRYKIIEKRQSVAFWCNPISGHATLYWYQQILGQGPKLLIQFQNNGVVDDSQLPKDRFSAERLKGVDSTLKIQPAKLEDSAVYLCASSLRESEGETQYFGPGTRLLVL.